The clone carrying this T cell receptor beta chain was recorded many times. Newly diagnosed hyperthyroidism patients aged 18 to 65 years had disease lasting under 2 months. Clinical symptoms, serum thyroxine and TRAb, thyroid ultrasound and orbital computed tomography were used for the diagnoses. These data are taken from a study of T cells in Graves' hyperthyroidism and ophthalmopathy. Background on the study: Staff took peripheral blood when the initial diagnosis was made, before any treatment began.

TCR beta CDR3 regions were amplified from RNA. Using the HTBI primer set, a first-round RT-PCR was run on the TCR CDR3. TCRdb reanalysed the multiplex PCR reads using MiXCR and keeps one entry per CDR3 protein. The sample carries 250,000 to 300,000 distinct CDR3 sequences, less than 15% recorded once. Trimming took 0 bases from V and 5 from J, leaving 16 bases between them. CDR3 length: 15 amino acids. Germline CDR1 and CDR2: DFQATT and SNEGSKA (reference sequence). This chain uses TRBV20-1 with TRBJ1-1; D is undetermined. What was sequenced was blood. The receptor was isolated from a woman aged 40 to 49 with Graves' hyperthyroidism that later progressed to Graves' ophthalmopathy. The CDR3 nucleotides are TGCAGTGCTAGAGAGGTAGGGAGGGAAGGGACTGAAGCTTTCTTT. This translates into CSAREVGREGTEAFF.